Listed below are T cell receptor beta chains from one sample, sequenced in a study of CD4+ T cells in melanoma. TCRdb keeps only in-frame clones here, not all; method: immunoSEQ multiplex PCR. The sample lists 10,000 to 14,000 clones; about 70% were seen once. Sequenced material: cells from a culture (not recorded whether cultured in vitro). The source of these receptors is a human donor with melanoma. Each CDR3 is given with its conserved first and last residue. The D gene is left open where the match is weak. The size entry is marked missing in some rows and otherwise reads once, few, many or a size class.

d_gene	abundance	v_gene	j_gene	CDR3nt	CDR3aa
-	-	TRBV11-2	TRBJ2-5	TGTGCCAGCAGCGGGGGCGGCCGGGCCCAGTACTTC	CASSGGGRAQYF
-	medium-sized	TRBV2	TRBJ1-5	TGTGCCAGCATCGCCAACAACCCCAGCAATCAGCCCCAGCATTTT	CASIANNPSNQPQHF
-	-	TRBV19	TRBJ2-3	TGTGCCAGTGAAGGGGGAGGATCCACAGATACGCAGTATTTT	CASEGGGSTDTQYF
-	-	TRBV6-1	TRBJ1-5	TGTGCCAGCGCTGCGGACCCCGATCAGCCCCAGCATTTT	CASAADPDQPQHF
-	-	TRBV27	TRBJ2-6	TGTGCCAGCAGTTTGAAAGGGCGCCGGCAATCTGGGGCCAACGTCCTGACTTTC	CASSLKGRRQSGANVLTF
-	-	TRBV7-8	TRBJ2-7	TGTGCCAGCAGCTTAGCGCGGGTGGGAGGGGGCTACGAGCAGTACTTC	CASSLARVGGGYEQYF
TRBD1	-	TRBV6-6	TRBJ2-1	TGTGCCAGCAGCACCCCAGGGGGCCAGTACAATGAGCAGTTCTTC	CASSTPGGQYNEQFF
-	-	TRBV2	TRBJ1-2	TGTGCCAGCAGTCCCGGGTGGGGCTACACCTTC	CASSPGWGYTF
-	-	TRBV2	TRBJ1-1	TGTGCCAGCAGTGCGGGGGCAGGGGAAGCTTTCTTT	CASSAGAGEAFF
-	-	TRBV7-2	TRBJ1-3	TGTGCCAGCAGCTTTAATGCTGGAAACACCATATATTTT	CASSFNAGNTIYF
TRBD2	-	TRBV11-2	TRBJ2-5	TGTGCCAGCAGTTCGACTAGCGGGACGATCAAGAAAAAGACCCAGCACTTC	CASSSTSGTIKKKTQHF
-	-	TRBV19	TRBJ1-5	TGTGCCAGTACCCCGGACGTCTATCAGCCCCAGCATTTT	CASTPDVYQPQHF
-	-	TRBV5-5	TRBJ2-3	TGTGCCAGCAGCTTACAGGGCCCAGATACGCAGTATTTT	CASSLQGPDTQYF
-	-	TRBV11-2	TRBJ2-6	TGTGCCAGCAGCCCCTTTTTCGGACAATCCTCCTCTGGGGCCAACGTCCTGACTTTC	CASSPFFGQSSSGANVLTF
-	-	TRBV10-2	TRBJ2-2	TGCGCCAGCAGTGAGTCAGGGCAGTCCGGGGAGCTGTTTTTT	CASSESGQSGELFF
-	-	TRBV30	TRBJ1-3	TGTGCCTGGAGTGTACATGGGCTGAACTCTGGAAACACCATATATTTT	CAWSVHGLNSGNTIYF
-	-	TRBV7-3	TRBJ1-1	TGTGCCAGCAGCTCACAACCCATGGGGGGGGCTGACACTGAAGCTTTCTTT	CASSSQPMGGADTEAFF
TRBD1	-	TRBV16	TRBJ1-2	TGTGCCAGCAGCCAATTGATCTTCGGGACAGAAGCTAACTATGGCTACACCTTC	CASSQLIFGTEANYGYTF
-	few	TRBV11-2	TRBJ1-2	TGTGCCAGCAGCTCCCAGGGACGATATGGCTACACCTTC	CASSSQGRYGYTF
TRBD1	-	TRBV6-6	TRBJ1-4	TGTGCCAGCAGTAGTGACAGGGGGAGCGGAAAACTGTTTTTT	CASSSDRGSGKLFF
TRBD1	-	TRBV29-1	TRBJ1-1	TGCAGCGCCTACTCCGGTGGGACAGGGGTCCCCACTGAAGCTTTCTTT	CSAYSGGTGVPTEAFF
-	few	TRBV5-4	TRBJ2-2	TGTGCCAGCAGCTTGGATACGGGGGAGCTGTTTTTT	CASSLDTGELFF
TRBD1	once	TRBV11-3	TRBJ1-1	TGTGCCAGCAGCATAAACAGGGACAGTGGACAGTTCTTT	CASSINRDSGQFF
TRBD2	-	TRBV29-1	TRBJ2-3	TGCAGCGTTGAAAGCCGACTAGACGGGGGGGCTTTT	CSVESRLDGGAF
-	few	TRBV19	TRBJ1-2	TGTGCCAGTAGTATAGATCCTCGAAGTCGCTACACCTTC	CASSIDPRSRYTF
-	-	TRBV15	TRBJ2-1	TGTGCCACCAGCAGAGATGTGAGTATTCGGTCCTCCAATGAGCAGTTCTTC	CATSRDVSIRSSNEQFF
-	-	TRBV5-4	TRBJ1-1	TGTGCCAGCGAGAATAGTATATGTGAAGCTTTCTTT	CASENSICEAFF
TRBD2	-	TRBV7-6	TRBJ2-7	TGTGCCAGCAGCTTAGAGGCGGGGGGCGGGAACGAGCAGTACTTC	CASSLEAGGGNEQYF
TRBD1	-	TRBV18	TRBJ1-4	TGTGCCAGCTCACCCCGACAGGGGGTAACTAATGAAAAACTGTTTTTT	CASSPRQGVTNEKLFF
-	-	TRBV9	TRBJ2-7	TGTGCCAGCAGCGTATCAGCAGGGCCCTACGAGCAGTACTTC	CASSVSAGPYEQYF
TRBD2	-	TRBV5-1	TRBJ2-5	TGCGCCAGCAGTCTCACTAGCGGGGCCCAAGAGACCCAGTACTTC	CASSLTSGAQETQYF
TRBD1	-	TRBV5-4	TRBJ1-1	TGTGCCAGCAACGGGGGACCAGGGGGCGGGGGTGAATCTGAAGCTTTCTTT	CASNGGPGGGGESEAFF
-	-	TRBV5-1	TRBJ2-3	TGCGCCAGCAGCTTGATGGGGACAGATACGCAGTATTTT	CASSLMGTDTQYF
-	few	TRBV5-5	TRBJ1-5	TGTGCCAGCAGCTACGGGGATAGACGTCAGCCCCAGCATTTT	CASSYGDRRQPQHF
-	-	TRBV6-5	TRBJ2-1	TGTGCCAGCACGGCGGGGGACACCTACAATGAGCAGTTCTTC	CASTAGDTYNEQFF
-	-	TRBV9	TRBJ1-1	TGTGCCAGCAGCGCGACCACGAGGGTGACTGAAGCTTTCTTT	CASSATTRVTEAFF
TRBD1	-	TRBV19	TRBJ1-5	TGTGCCAGTAGTATCTACGGGACAGGGCGACTCCAGCCCCAGCATTTT	CASSIYGTGRLQPQHF
TRBD2	few	TRBV5-4	TRBJ2-5	TGTGCCAGCAGCTTTCCTAGCGGGGGGCTTGAGGAGACCCAGTACTTC	CASSFPSGGLEETQYF
-	-	TRBV10-3	TRBJ1-5	TGTGCCATCAGTGTTAAACAGGGATGCAATCAGCCCCAGCATTTT	CAISVKQGCNQPQHF
TRBD2	-	TRBV5-1	TRBJ2-3	TGCGCCAGCAGCTCGACTAGCGGGGGGGGCGGCGATACGCAGTATTTT	CASSSTSGGGGDTQYF
-	-	TRBV6-5	TRBJ2-7	TGTGCCAGCAGAGAGAGTACGAGCTACGAGCAGTACTTC	CASRESTSYEQYF
-	-	TRBV6-5	TRBJ2-7	TGTGCCAGCAGTTACCCGGACTTTTCCTACGAGCAGTACTTC	CASSYPDFSYEQYF
-	-	TRBV7-9	TRBJ2-2	TGTGCCAGCAGCACTGGTGCAGGATTTTTCACCGGGGAGCTGTTTTTT	CASSTGAGFFTGELFF
-	-	TRBV5-6	TRBJ1-1	TGTGCCAGCAGCTTAAAACGCGGCACTGAAGCTTTCTTT	CASSLKRGTEAFF